These 18 T cell receptor beta chains came from one sample sequenced in a study of cytomegalovirus exposure and HLA in healthy donors. PCR used 60 Vbeta primers and 13 Jbeta primers. TCRdb keeps only in-frame clones here, not all; method: immunoSEQ multiplex PCR. Of about 110,000 clones listed, over 55% are singletons. The material sequenced was PBMCs. These receptors were taken from a female donor in good health and CMV-seronegative.

In DNA, the CDR3 is TGTGCCAGCAGCTCCAGGAGGGGCACTGAAGCTTTCTTT. The encoded protein is CASSSRRGTEAFF. The chain uses TRBV7-2 and TRBJ1-1; tentatively, D is TRBD1 (5 bases). Germline lookup yields CDR1 SGHTA and CDR2 FQGNSA. V dropped 4 bases and J dropped 4 bases, with 10 bases sitting between them. The CDR3 has 13 amino acids.

The genes are TRBV4-1 and TRBJ1-1, with D uncertain. Germline V gene data show CDR1 as MGHRA and CDR2 as YSYEKL. The CDR3 consists of 14 residues. The V and J ends lost 1 base and 1 base respectively, with 7 bases between them. For the CDR3, the DNA is TGCGCCAGCAGCCAAGGGCCGTGGAACACTGAAGCTTTCTTT. Protein product: CASSQGPWNTEAFF.

V gene TRBV11-1 combines with J gene TRBJ2-2; 14 positions agree with TRBD2. Germline CDR1 reads SGHAT; CDR2 reads FQDESV (reference sequence). The CDR3 extends over 19 amino acids. V shed 5 bases, J shed 4 bases, and the junction held 12 bases outside the gene matches. Here the CDR3 reads CASSGRLAGGPRSTGELFF. The CDR3 DNA follows: TGTGCCAGCAGCGGGAGACTAGCGGGAGGGCCGAGGAGCACCGGGGAGCTGTTTTTT.

V gene TRBV7-2 combines with J gene TRBJ2-7; 13 nucleotides align to TRBD2. CDR3 length equals 17 residues. Trimming at V came to 1 base and at J to 6 bases, leaving 9 bases not matched to a gene. From germline, CDR1 is SGHTA and CDR2 FQGNSA. Here the CDR3 reads CASSLVPPGLAGAEQYF. CDR3 in DNA: TGTGCCAGCAGCTTAGTTCCCCCCGGACTAGCGGGAGCCGAGCAGTACTTC.

V gene TRBV10-1 combines with J gene TRBJ1-3; D not certain. Germline V gene lookup returns CDR1 WNHNN and CDR2 SYGVQD (reference sequence). This CDR3 has 13 residues. V was cut by 2 bases and J by 2 bases, with 4 bases left in between. CDR3 loop: CASSEAAGNTIYF. CDR3 bases: TGCGCCAGCAGTGAGGCAGCTGGAAACACCATATATTTT.

The V gene is TRBV19, the J gene TRBJ1-2, with TRBD1 as a possible D gene (6 bases). The CDR3 runs 12 residues. The V end lost 10 bases, the J end lost 8 bases, and 17 bases lay between the germline ends. CDR1 and CDR2 from the germline V gene are LNHDA and SQIVND (reference sequence). CDR3 DNA: TGTGCCACCAAGCGCGGGGGGCACGGCTACACCTTC. Its translation is CATKRGGHGYTF.

The CDR3 DNA reads as TGTGCCAGCAGTTTATCGGCTCAAGAGACCCAGTACTTC. The encoded protein is CASSLSAQETQYF. The chain links TRBV27 to TRBJ2-5; D is ambiguous. CDR1 is MNHEY and CDR2 is SMNVEV in the germline V gene (reference sequence). Trimming left V 0 bases short and J 2 bases short, with 4 bases between. This CDR3 has 13 amino acids.

This clone was counted between two and nine times. V gene TRBV10-3 combines with J gene TRBJ2-1; 14 positions match TRBD2. The CDR3 contains 17 residues. The V and J ends lost 3 bases and 1 base, in that order; junction bases with no gene match: 2. Germline loops: CDR1 ENHRY, CDR2 SYGVKD. The CDR3 loop is CAISEGTSGRSYNEQFF. CDR3 nucleotide sequence: TGTGCCATCAGTGAAGGGACTAGCGGGAGATCCTACAATGAGCAGTTCTTC.

The chain employs TRBV5-1 and TRBJ2-1; 9 bases are shared with TRBD2. This CDR3 has 15 residues. CDR1 is SGHRS, CDR2 YFSETQ, per germline. The ends lost 2 bases at V and 8 bases at J; junction bases unmatched: 8. The CDR3 protein is CASSLTGLAGDEQFF. The CDR3 DNA reads TGCGCCAGCAGCTTAACAGGCTTAGCGGGAGATGAGCAGTTCTTC. Based on the CDR3 plus reference TRBV5-1 and TRBJ2-1, the full variable domain is KAGVTQTPRYLIKTRGQQVTLSCSPISGHRSVSWYQQTPGQGLQFLFEYFSETQRNKGNFPGRFSGRQFSNSRSEMNVSTLELGDSALYLCASSLTGLAGDEQFFGPGTRLTVL.

The rearrangement joins TRBV19 to TRBJ2-5, with 11 bases that match TRBD2. This CDR3 comprises 15 residues. With 5 bases clipped from V and 5 bases from J, the junction kept 7 bases outside the gene matches. Germline loops: CDR1 LNHDA, CDR2 SQIVND (reference sequence). This chain's CDR3 is CASSVTSGTEETQYF. In DNA form, the CDR3 reads TGTGCCAGTAGTGTGACTAGCGGGACCGAGGAGACCCAGTACTTC.

About this clone: The junction departs from germline at one end; a sequencing error may be responsible. The same CDR3 can be traced to other DNA sequences in this sample. The rearrangement links TRBV27 to TRBJ2-7; 8 nucleotides align to TRBD1. The germline gives CDR1 MNHEY, CDR2 SMNVEV (reference sequence). The CDR3 is 13 residues long. The CDR3 DNA reads as TGCGCCAGCAGTCAATGGACAGGGAGCGAGCAGTACTTC. It specifies CASSQWTGSEQYF.

The V gene is TRBV15, the J gene TRBJ2-3; 9 bases line up with TRBD2. Germline CDR1 is LNHNV and CDR2 is YYDKDF (reference sequence). The CDR3 sequence is 15 residues long. Germline trimming cut 1 base from V and 6 bases from J; bases unmatched to any gene: 5. The CDR3 here is CATSRAQREVDTQYF. CDR3 nucleotide sequence: TGTGCCACCAGCAGAGCTCAGCGGGAGGTCGATACGCAGTATTTT.

This clone was detected only a few times. The CDR3 sequence is CASSQYSGPPGNNEQFF. In DNA, the CDR3 is TGCGCCAGCAGCCAGTATAGCGGCCCCCCCGGGAACAATGAGCAGTTCTTC. The chain links TRBV4-3 to TRBJ2-1; a possible D gene is TRBD2 (6 bases). Germline-derived CDR1 and CDR2 are LGHNA and YSLEER. The V and J ends lost 3 bases and 5 bases respectively, with 20 bases between them. This CDR3 is built from 17 residues.

The V and J genes are TRBV11-1 and TRBJ2-3, with D possibly matching TRBD2 (6 bases). CDR1 and CDR2 from the germline V gene are SGHAT and FQDESV (reference sequence). The CDR3 spans 14 residues. V was clipped by 2 bases and J by 2 bases, with 8 bases between them. The CDR3 reads CASSLLAYTDTQYF. CDR3 coding DNA: TGTGCCAGCAGCTTACTAGCGTACACAGATACGCAGTATTTT.

The chain links TRBV7-9 to TRBJ1-2, with 9 positions matching TRBD1. The CDR3 sequence is 18 residues long. Germline values: CDR1 SEHNR, CDR2 FQNEAQ (reference sequence). With V trimmed by 5 bases and J by 1 base, 14 bases remained unmatched. The CDR3 loop reads CASSRQPGQGSFNYGYTF. Written as DNA, the CDR3 is TGTGCCAGCAGCCGCCAGCCGGGACAGGGATCTTTTAACTATGGCTACACCTTC.

The chain is built from TRBV10-1 and TRBJ2-7, with TRBD2 matching 10 bases. V was pared by 0 bases and J by 9 bases, with 8 bases of the junction left unmatched. Germline CDR1 and CDR2: WNHNN and SYGVQD (reference sequence). The CDR3 is made up of 15 amino acids. For the CDR3, the DNA is TGCGCCAGCAGTGAGTCCACTAGCGGGAAGTTTGGGCAGTACTTC. The encoded protein is CASSESTSGKFGQYF.

The V call is TRBV5-5, the J call TRBJ1-2, with TRBD1 matching over 8 bases. The length of the CDR3 is 16 residues. CDR1 and CDR2 (germline): SGHKS, YYEKEE (reference sequence). Losses at the gene ends were 7 bases for V and 4 bases for J; bases not matched to a gene: 15. Here the CDR3 reads CASGHTGGPWAYGYTF. The CDR3, as DNA: TGTGCCAGCGGACACACAGGGGGGCCCTGGGCCTATGGCTACACCTTC. The entire variable domain, with the rest obtained from reference TRBV5-5 and TRBJ1-2, is as follows: DAGVTQSPTHLIKTRGQQVTLRCSPISGHKSVSWYQQVLGQGPQFIFQYYEKEERGRGNFPDRFSARQFPNYSSELNVNALLLGDSALYLCASGHTGGPWAYGYTFGSGTRLTVV.

The chain is built from TRBV7-6 and TRBJ2-7; 12 nucleotides match TRBD2. The V and J ends lost 5 bases and 2 bases, in that order; junction bases with no gene match: 4. The CDR3 is 15 residues long. The germline V gene encodes CDR1 SGHVS and CDR2 FNYEAQ. The CDR3, as DNA: TGTGCCAGCAGCGCCAGACTAGCGGGAGCCTACGAGCAGTACTTC. It specifies CASSARLAGAYEQYF.